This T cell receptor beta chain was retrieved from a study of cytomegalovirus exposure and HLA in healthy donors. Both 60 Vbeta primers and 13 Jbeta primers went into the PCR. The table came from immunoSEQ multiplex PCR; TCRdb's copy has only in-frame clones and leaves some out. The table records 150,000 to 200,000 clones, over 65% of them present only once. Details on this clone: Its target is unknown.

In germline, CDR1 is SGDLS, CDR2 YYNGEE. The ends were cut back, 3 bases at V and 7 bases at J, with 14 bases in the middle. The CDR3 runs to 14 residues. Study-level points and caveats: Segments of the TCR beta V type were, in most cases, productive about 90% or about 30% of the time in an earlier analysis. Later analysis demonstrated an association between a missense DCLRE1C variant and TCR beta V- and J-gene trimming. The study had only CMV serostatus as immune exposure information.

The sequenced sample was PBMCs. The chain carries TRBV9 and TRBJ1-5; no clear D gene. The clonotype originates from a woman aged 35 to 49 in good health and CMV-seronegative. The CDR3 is CASSAGGENQPQHF. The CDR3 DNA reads TGTGCCAGCAGCGCCGGCGGAGAGAACCAGCCCCAGCATTTT.